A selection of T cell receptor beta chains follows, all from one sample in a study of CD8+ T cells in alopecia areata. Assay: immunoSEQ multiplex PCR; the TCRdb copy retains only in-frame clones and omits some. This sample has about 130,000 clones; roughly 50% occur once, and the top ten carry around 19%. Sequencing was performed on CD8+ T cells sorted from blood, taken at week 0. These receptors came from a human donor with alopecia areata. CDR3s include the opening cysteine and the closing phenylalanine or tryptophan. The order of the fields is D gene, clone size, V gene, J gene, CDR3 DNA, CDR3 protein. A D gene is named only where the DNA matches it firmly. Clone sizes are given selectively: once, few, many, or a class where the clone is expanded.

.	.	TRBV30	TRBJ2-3	TGTGCCTGGAGTGTCGCTTCACCAGATACGCAGTATTTT	CAWSVASPDTQYF
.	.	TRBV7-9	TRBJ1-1	TGTGCCAGCAGCCCAGAGATTACAGGGCCTAAGTCGGACACTGAAGCTTTCTTT	CASSPEITGPKSDTEAFF
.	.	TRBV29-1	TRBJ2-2	TGCAGCGTTCCGGGACAAGGGACCGGGGAGCTGTTTTTT	CSVPGQGTGELFF
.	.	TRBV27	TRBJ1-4	TGTGCCAGCAGTCCTACAATGGGGTTCGAAAAACTGTTTTTT	CASSPTMGFEKLFF
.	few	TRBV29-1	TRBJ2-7	TGCAGCGTGACAAGCGGTTCTGGCGAGCAGTACTTC	CSVTSGSGEQYF
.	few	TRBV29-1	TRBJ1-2	TGCAGCGTTGAAGGCCGGAACTATGGCTACACCTTC	CSVEGRNYGYTF
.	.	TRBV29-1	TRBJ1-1	TGCAGCGTTGAGGGGGGCGAGGACACTGAAGCTTTCTTT	CSVEGGEDTEAFF
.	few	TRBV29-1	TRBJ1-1	TGCAGCGATTTACAGGCGCACACTGAAGCTTTCTTT	CSDLQAHTEAFF
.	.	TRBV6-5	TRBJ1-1	TGTGCCAGTGGGGCGGGCACTGAAGCTTTCTTT	CASGAGTEAFF
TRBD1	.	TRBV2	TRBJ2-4	TGTGCCAGCAGCCCCGGACAGGGTGCCGCCCAGGGCAAAAACATTCAGTACTTC	CASSPGQGAAQGKNIQYF
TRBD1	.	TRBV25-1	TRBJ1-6	TGTGCCAGCAGTGACATAGCCGGGACAGATAATTCACCCCTCCACTTT	CASSDIAGTDNSPLHF
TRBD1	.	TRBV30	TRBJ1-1	TGTGCCTGGAGTGTAGAGACAGGGGGCCCAACCTCGAACACTGAAGCTTTCTTT	CAWSVETGGPTSNTEAFF
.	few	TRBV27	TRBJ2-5	TGTGCCAGCAGTTTAGATTGGGGGGGGCGAGAGACCCAGTACTTC	CASSLDWGGRETQYF
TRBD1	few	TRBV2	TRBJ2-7	TGTGCCAGCAGGGGACAGGAGCAATACGAGCAGTACTTC	CASRGQEQYEQYF
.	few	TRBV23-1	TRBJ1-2	TGCGCCAGCACCCAACTGTCCGGGCCCAGAGGCGGCTACACCTTC	CASTQLSGPRGGYTF
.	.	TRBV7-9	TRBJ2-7	TGTGCCAGCAAAGGCGGATCCTACGAGCAGTACTTC	CASKGGSYEQYF
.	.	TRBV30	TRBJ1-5	TGTGCCTGGAGTCGAGGAGACAATCAGCCCCAGCATTTT	CAWSRGDNQPQHF
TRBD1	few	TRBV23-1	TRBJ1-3	TGCGCCAGCAGTCACCCCGGAGACAGGGTCTCTGGAAACACCATATATTTT	CASSHPGDRVSGNTIYF
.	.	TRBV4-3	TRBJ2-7	TGCGCCAGCAGCCAAGATCAAACGGACCCCTACGAGCAGTACTTC	CASSQDQTDPYEQYF
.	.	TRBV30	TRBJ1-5	TGTGCCTGCGGGACGGTTAGCAATCAGCCCCAGCATTTT	CACGTVSNQPQHF
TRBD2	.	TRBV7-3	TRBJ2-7	TGTGCCAGCAGCTTGGTCGGTAGCGGGGGGGCCGAAGAGCAGTACTTC	CASSLVGSGGAEEQYF
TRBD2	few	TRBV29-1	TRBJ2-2	TGCAGCGTTCCTAGCGGGGCGAACACCGGGGAGCTGTTTTTT	CSVPSGANTGELFF
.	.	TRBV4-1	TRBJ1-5	TGCGCCAGCAGCCAGGGAGGCCTTCAGCCCCAGCATTTT	CASSQGGLQPQHF
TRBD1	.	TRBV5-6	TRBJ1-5	TGTGCCAGCAGCTTAGGGATTTCCGGGACAGCTGACAATCAGCCCCAGCATTTT	CASSLGISGTADNQPQHF
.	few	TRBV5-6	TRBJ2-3	TGTGCCAGCAGCTTGGGTGAAGATACGCAGTATTTT	CASSLGEDTQYF
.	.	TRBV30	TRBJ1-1	TGTGCCTGGAGTGGGAGTTACATGAACACTGAAGCTTTCTTT	CAWSGSYMNTEAFF
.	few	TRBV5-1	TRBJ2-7	TGCGCCAGCAGCTTGGCTCAGTCCTCCTACGAGCAGTACTTC	CASSLAQSSYEQYF
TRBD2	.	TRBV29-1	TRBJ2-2	TGCAGCGTTGAAGCTTTGGGAGCGGGGGCGAACACCGGGGAGCTGTTTTTT	CSVEALGAGANTGELFF
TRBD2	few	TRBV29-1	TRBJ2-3	TGCAGCGTTGAAGAAGGGCTAGCGGGGGGGTTAGCAGATACGCAGTATTTT	CSVEEGLAGGLADTQYF
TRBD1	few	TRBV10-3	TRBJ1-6	TGTGCCATCAGTGATGAAGGGGGCGGCCTCACCCTCCACTTT	CAISDEGGGLTLHF
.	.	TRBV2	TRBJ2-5	TGTGCCAGCAGTCAAGACGGAGAAGAGACCCAGTACTTC	CASSQDGEETQYF
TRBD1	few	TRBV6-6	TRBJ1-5	TGTGCCAGCAGTTCCCGGACAGGGAGGGATCAGCCCCAGCATTTT	CASSSRTGRDQPQHF
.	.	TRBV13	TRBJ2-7	TGTGCCAGCAGCTTAGGACGGAGCTACGAGCAGTACTTC	CASSLGRSYEQYF
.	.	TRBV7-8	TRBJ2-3	TGTGCCAGCAGCTTAGGAAGGGTTAGCACAGATACGCAGTATTTT	CASSLGRVSTDTQYF
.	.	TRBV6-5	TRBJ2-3	TGTGCCAGCAGTTACTTGGGATTCGGGGACTCAGATACGCAGTATTTT	CASSYLGFGDSDTQYF
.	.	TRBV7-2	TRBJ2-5	TGTGCCAGCAGCTTCTTCAGCCAGGGAGGAGGCGAGACCCAGTACTTC	CASSFFSQGGGETQYF
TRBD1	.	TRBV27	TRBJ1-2	TGTGCCAGCAGTATCGGGACAGGAGCCAACTATGGCTACACCTTC	CASSIGTGANYGYTF
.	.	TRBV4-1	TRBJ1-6	TGCGCCAGCAGCCAAGAACGGCCCTCTTCCAATTCACCCCTCCACTTT	CASSQERPSSNSPLHF
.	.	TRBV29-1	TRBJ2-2	TGCAGCGTTGAAGAGTATAACACCGGGGAGCTGTTTTTT	CSVEEYNTGELFF
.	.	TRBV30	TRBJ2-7	TGTGCCTGGAGCCCAGGTGAAGCGCAGTACTTC	CAWSPGEAQYF
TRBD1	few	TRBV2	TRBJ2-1	TGTGCCAGCAGCGCCGACGTTAACAGGGGTTTTCGGAATGAGCAGTTCTTC	CASSADVNRGFRNEQFF
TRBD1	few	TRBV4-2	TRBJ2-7	TGTGCCAGCAGCCAAGATGAACAGGGGTACGAGCAGTACTTC	CASSQDEQGYEQYF
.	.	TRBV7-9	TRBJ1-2	TGTGCCAGCAGCCAGACCAGGGGCGAATCAGCTAACTATGGCTACACCTTC	CASSQTRGESANYGYTF
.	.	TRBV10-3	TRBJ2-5	TGTGCCATCAGTGAGCTGCAGGGTCCCCAAGAGACCCAGTACTTC	CAISELQGPQETQYF
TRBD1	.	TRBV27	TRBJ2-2	TGTGCCAGCAGAGAACGCAGGGGGAAAACCGGGGAGCTGTTTTTT	CASRERRGKTGELFF
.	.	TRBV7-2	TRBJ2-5	TGTGCCAGCAGCTTAGTTTCAGTAGAGACCCAGTACTTC	CASSLVSVETQYF
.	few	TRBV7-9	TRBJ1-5	TGTGCCAGCAGCTTAGCGTCAGGGGCCAATCAGCCCCAGCATTTT	CASSLASGANQPQHF
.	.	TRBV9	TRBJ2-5	TGTGCCAGCAGCGTAGTGGGGGGTGAAGAGACCCAGTACTTC	CASSVVGGEETQYF
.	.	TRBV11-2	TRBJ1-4	TGTGCCAGCAGCTTAGACGCTGGGCAGGATGAAAAACTGTTTTTT	CASSLDAGQDEKLFF
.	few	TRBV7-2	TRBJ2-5	TGTGCCAGCAGCTTATCTCCCCTCTCTAGGGAGGAGACCCAGTACTTC	CASSLSPLSREETQYF
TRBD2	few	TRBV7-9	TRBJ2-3	TGTGCCAGCAGCTTACTGGCTAGCGGTAGCACAGATACGCAGTATTTT	CASSLLASGSTDTQYF
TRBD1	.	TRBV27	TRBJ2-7	TGTGCCAGCAGCGCCGGGACAGGGAACGAGCAGTACTTC	CASSAGTGNEQYF
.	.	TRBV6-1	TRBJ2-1	TGTGCCAGCAGTTCTAGGGGATCTGACAATGAGCAGTTCTTC	CASSSRGSDNEQFF